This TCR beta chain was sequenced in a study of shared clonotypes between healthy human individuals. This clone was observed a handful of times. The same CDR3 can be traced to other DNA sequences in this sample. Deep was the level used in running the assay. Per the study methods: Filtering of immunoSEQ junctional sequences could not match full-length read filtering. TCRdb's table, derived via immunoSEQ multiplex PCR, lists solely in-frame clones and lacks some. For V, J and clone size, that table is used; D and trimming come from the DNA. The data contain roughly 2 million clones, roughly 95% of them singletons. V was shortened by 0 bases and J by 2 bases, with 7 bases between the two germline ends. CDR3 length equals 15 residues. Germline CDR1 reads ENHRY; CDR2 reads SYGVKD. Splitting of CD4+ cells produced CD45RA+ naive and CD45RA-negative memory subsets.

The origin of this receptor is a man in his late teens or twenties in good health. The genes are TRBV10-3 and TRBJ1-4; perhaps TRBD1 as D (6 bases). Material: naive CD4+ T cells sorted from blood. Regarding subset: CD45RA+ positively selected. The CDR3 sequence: CAISESGGTNEKLFF. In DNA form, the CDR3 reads TGTGCCATCAGTGAGTCTGGGGGCACTAATGAAAAACTGTTTTTT.